This passage covers 24 T cell receptor beta chains from one sample sequenced in a study of blood T cell repertoires in COVID-19. This table comes from immunoSEQ multiplex PCR, and its TCRdb copy is limited to in-frame clones, with some not included. Of around 300,000 clones in the sample, around 90% were seen once. Sequenced material: peripheral blood. Receptor source: a man aged 45-65 years with acute or convalescent COVID-19.

V and J are TRBV3-1 (or the pseudogene TRBV3-2) and TRBJ1-1; D is unclear. Germline V CDR1 and CDR2: LGHDT, YNNKEL (reference sequence). V lost 1 base, J lost 6 bases, and 15 bases lay in between. The CDR3 sequence is 15 residues long. The CDR3 spells CASSQATYVRAEAFF. The CDR3, as DNA: TGTGCCAGCAGCCAAGCTACGTACGTTCGCGCTGAAGCTTTCTTT.

The chain recombines TRBV4-1 with TRBJ2-6, with D hard to call. Germline loops: CDR1 MGHRA, CDR2 YSYEKL. The CDR3 runs 15 residues. V was cut by 0 bases and J by 1 base, with 4 bases left in between. The CDR3 DNA reads as TGCGCCAGCAGCCAAGATCGGTCTGGGGCCAACGTCCTGACTTTC. Encoded protein: CASSQDRSGANVLTF.

V usage is TRBV3-1 (or the pseudogene TRBV3-2) and J usage is TRBJ1-1, with a weak D call TRBD1 (5 bases). V was clipped by 5 bases and J by 5 bases, with 15 bases between them. The CDR3 extends over 14 amino acids. The germline V gene has CDR1 LGHDT and CDR2 YNNKEL (reference sequence). CDR3 nucleotide sequence: TGTGCCAGCAGCTATGGGGGGGGGAGGACTGAAGCTTTCTTT. This encodes CASSYGGGRTEAFF.

The V and J genes are TRBV7-8 and TRBJ2-1; D may be TRBD2 (7 bases). CDR3 length equals 15 residues. Germline assignment: CDR1 SGHVS and CDR2 FQNEAQ. The V end lost 3 bases, the J end lost 5 bases, and 14 bases lay between the germline ends. The CDR3 region is CASSLRGGANNEQFF. The CDR3 DNA reads TGTGCCAGCAGCTTGAGGGGGGGGGCCAACAATGAGCAGTTCTTC.

The CDR3 coding sequence is TGTGCCAGCAGCCCAGGGTTAGATCAGCCCCAGCATTTT. Its translation: CASSPGLDQPQHF. The gene calls are TRBV7-2 and TRBJ1-5; D is possibly TRBD1 (5 bases). Between the trimmed V and J ends, which lost 5 bases and 5 bases, there was a span of 10 bases. This CDR3 comprises 13 residues. Germline assignment: CDR1 SGHTA and CDR2 FQGNSA.

This sequence joins TRBV10-2 and TRBJ1-2; 7 bases fit TRBD1. V lost 8 bases, J lost 0 bases, and 9 bases stayed unmatched. CDR1 is WSHSY and CDR2 is SAAADI in the germline V gene. This CDR3 is 15 amino acids long. The CDR3 coding sequence is TGCGCCAGCTGGGACAGCTGGAAAACTAACTATGGCTACACCTTC. Translating it yields CASWDSWKTNYGYTF.

This clone was seen once. This chain connects TRBV19 to TRBJ1-2; D call uncertain. The germline V gene has CDR1 LNHDA and CDR2 SQIVND (reference sequence). V was clipped by 3 bases and J by 2 bases, with 13 bases between them. The CDR3 has 15 amino acids. CDR3 nucleotides: TGTGCCAGTAGTATGACGGGTCTAGGCAACTATGGCTACACCTTC. Translation: CASSMTGLGNYGYTF. Variable domain in full (rest from reference TRBV19 and TRBJ1-2): DGGITQSPKYLFRKEGQNVTLSCEQNLNHDAMYWYRQDPGQGLRLIYYSQIVNDFQKGDIAEGYSVSREKKESFPLTVTSAQKNPTAFYLCASSMTGLGNYGYTFGSGTRLTVV.

The V call is TRBV11-2, the J call TRBJ2-5; D is perhaps TRBD1 (5 bases). The ends were cut back, 1 base at V and 5 bases at J, with 14 bases in the middle. Germline V gene sequence: CDR1 SGHAT, CDR2 FQNNGV. This CDR3 region has 15 residues. The CDR3 DNA reads TGTGCCAGCAGCTTAGCCCTTGGGGCAGGGGAGACCCAGTACTTC. Its protein is CASSLALGAGETQYF.

The CDR3 protein is CASSFDMDYGYTF. The CDR3 DNA follows: TGTGCCAGCAGCTTCGACATGGACTATGGCTACACCTTC. This rearrangement joins TRBV5-8 to TRBJ1-2; no clear D. Germline-derived CDR1 and CDR2 are SGHTS and YDEGEE. Trimming stripped 2 bases from V and 3 bases from J, with 8 bases between. The CDR3 covers 13 residues.

The chain joins TRBV5-5 to TRBJ2-5; D may be TRBD2 (6 bases). V shed 0 bases and J shed 4 bases, with 13 bases lying between them. The CDR3 totals 15 residues. Germline V lookup: CDR1 SGHKS, CDR2 YYEKEE (reference sequence). The CDR3 DNA reads as TGTGCCAGCAGCTTGGGGTCGACTAGGGGAGAGACCCAGTACTTC. This gives the protein CASSLGSTRGETQYF.

The chain joins TRBV19 to TRBJ1-2, with D maybe TRBD1 (6 bases). V was trimmed by 7 bases and J by 4 bases, leaving 13 bases between them. The germline CDR1 and CDR2 sequences are LNHDA and SQIVND (reference sequence). The CDR3 spans 13 residues. The CDR3 protein is CASTPGRGYGYTF. The DNA for the CDR3 is TGTGCCAGTACCCCTGGCAGGGGCTATGGCTACACCTTC.

The chain has TRBV5-5 and TRBJ1-5, with 11 bases identical to TRBD1. Trimming removed 0 bases from V and 9 bases from J; junction bases left unmatched: 8. Germline CDR1 SGHKS, CDR2 YYEKEE (reference sequence). The CDR3 totals 16 residues. In DNA form, the CDR3 reads TGTGCCAGCAGCTTGGCCGGCGGGACAGGGGGTGTGCCCCAGCATTTT. The encoded protein is CASSLAGGTGGVPQHF.

This clone was picked up a small number of times. V and J are TRBV7-6 and TRBJ1-6, with a weak D call TRBD1 (5 bases). The germline V gene encodes CDR1 SGHVS and CDR2 FNYEAQ. Trimming left V 5 bases short and J 7 bases short, with 15 bases between. This CDR3 has 15 residues. The CDR3 sequence: CASSQAGYRNSPLHF. The CDR3 DNA follows: TGTGCCAGCAGCCAAGCAGGGTACCGCAATTCACCCCTCCACTTT.

The chain couples TRBV10-3 to TRBJ1-1; TRBD1 matches 9 bases. CDR3 length: 16 amino acids. Unmatched junction bases numbered 9, after V lost 7 bases and J lost 0 bases. The V gene's germline CDR1 is ENHRY and CDR2 SYGVKD. CDR3 in amino acids: CAIIARGQGLNTEAFF. DNA of the CDR3: TGTGCCATCATCGCTCGAGGACAGGGGTTGAACACTGAAGCTTTCTTT.

Regarding this clone: Different DNA sequences within this sample yield the same CDR3. The chain links TRBV2 to TRBJ2-7; D gene unclear. The V and J ends lost 3 bases and 3 bases respectively, with 3 bases between them. Germline V gene lookup returns CDR1 SNHLY and CDR2 FYNNEI. The CDR3 sequence is 11 residues long. CDR3 coding DNA: TGTGCCAGCAGTGAGTACTACGAGCAGTACTTC. It encodes CASSEYYEQYF.

J is TRBJ1-2 and V is TRBV7-9, with 7 bases fitting TRBD1. The germline gives CDR1 SEHNR, CDR2 FQNEAQ (reference sequence). CDR3 length equals 16 residues. The V segment lost 1 base and the J segment 1 base; nucleotides outside the gene matches: 6. CDR3 region: CASSLGIGTDNYGYTF. The DNA of the CDR3 is TGTGCCAGCAGCTTAGGTATCGGGACAGATAACTATGGCTACACCTTC.

The V call is TRBV10-3, the J call TRBJ2-7; 9 nucleotides match TRBD1. The length of the CDR3 is 13 residues. Unmatched junction bases numbered 7, after V lost 8 bases and J lost 5 bases. Per the germline V gene, CDR1 is ENHRY and CDR2 is SYGVKD. The CDR3 region has the DNA TGTGCCATCGCCCCGGGACAGGGTAACGAGCAGTACTTC. This gives the protein CAIAPGQGNEQYF.

This chain uses TRBV11-2 with TRBJ2-2, with 8 bases lining up with TRBD1. V was clipped by 5 bases and J by 0 bases; unmatched bases: 8. The V gene's germline CDR1 is SGHAT and CDR2 FQNNGV. This CDR3 has 17 residues. This chain's CDR3 is CASSPGGWAANTGELFF. In nucleotides, the CDR3 is TGTGCCAGCAGCCCAGGGGGCTGGGCCGCGAACACCGGGGAGCTGTTTTTT.

This clone was detected once. The gene calls are TRBV18 and TRBJ2-5; tentatively, D is TRBD2 (6 bases). The CDR3 length is 13 residues. Looked up from germline, CDR1 is KGHSH and CDR2 is LQKENI. With 3 bases removed from V and 2 bases from J, the gap between germline ends came to 7 bases. The CDR3 loop reads CASSPGGQETQYF. CDR3 bases: TGTGCCAGCTCACCGGGGGGTCAAGAGACCCAGTACTTC.

The chain joins TRBV7-2 to TRBJ2-2, with TRBD2 matching 8 bases. Losses at the gene ends were 5 bases for V and 4 bases for J; bases not matched to a gene: 6. This CDR3 region has 15 residues. Germline lookup yields CDR1 SGHTA and CDR2 FQGNSA. CDR3 region: CASSPTSGVTGELFF. The CDR3 DNA sequence: TGTGCCAGCAGCCCAACTAGCGGAGTCACCGGGGAGCTGTTTTTT.

This clone was detected once. The chain couples TRBV9 to TRBJ1-3; a weak D match, TRBD1 (6 bases). The CDR3 is 17 amino acids. Trimming cost V 0 bases and J 0 bases, with 13 bases left between them. From germline, CDR1 is SGDLS and CDR2 YYNGEE. CDR3 in DNA: TGTGCCAGCAGCGTAGTCCCCGCAGGGGTCTCTGGAAACACCATATATTTT. It encodes CASSVVPAGVSGNTIYF.

The chain recombines TRBV4-1 with TRBJ2-7, with TRBD1 identical over 9 bases. V trimming: 4 bases; J trimming: 2 bases; junction bases outside the gene matches: 9. The V gene's germline CDR1 is MGHRA and CDR2 YSYEKL. CDR3 length equals 16 residues. CDR3 in amino acids: CASSPHPGQGTYEQYF. As DNA, the CDR3 is TGCGCCAGCAGCCCTCACCCGGGACAGGGTACCTACGAGCAGTACTTC.

V gene TRBV6-5 combines with J gene TRBJ2-7; D possibly corresponds to TRBD2 (6 bases). Germline values: CDR1 MNHEY, CDR2 SVGAGI. CDR3 length: 15 residues. V lost 5 bases to trimming and J lost 5 bases, with 19 bases between them. The CDR3: CASSPPGTPLHEQYF. The CDR3 DNA reads as TGTGCCAGCAGTCCTCCCGGGACTCCCCTCCACGAGCAGTACTTC.

The sample holds a few counts of this clone. The chain couples TRBV7-9 to TRBJ2-1; TRBD2 agrees at 8 bases. With V trimmed by 2 bases and J by 3 bases, 3 bases remained unmatched. The CDR3 covers 15 residues. The V gene's germline CDR1 is SEHNR and CDR2 FQNEAQ (reference sequence). The CDR3: CASSLIAGSYNEQFF. The CDR3 DNA sequence: TGTGCCAGCAGCTTAATAGCGGGAAGCTACAATGAGCAGTTCTTC.